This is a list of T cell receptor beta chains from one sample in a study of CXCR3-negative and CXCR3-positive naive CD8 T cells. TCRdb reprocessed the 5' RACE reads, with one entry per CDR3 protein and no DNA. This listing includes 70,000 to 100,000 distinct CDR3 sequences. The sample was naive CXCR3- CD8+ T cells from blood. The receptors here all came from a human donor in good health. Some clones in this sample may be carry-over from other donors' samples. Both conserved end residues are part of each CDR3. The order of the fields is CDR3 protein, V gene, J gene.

CSSRNDRAPYEQYF	TRBV29-1	TRBJ2-7
CASSQPGQGIHEQYF	TRBV4-1	TRBJ2-7
CASRKNRGLGYEQYF	TRBV28	TRBJ2-7
CASSKDRDLTEAFF	TRBV7-9	TRBJ1-1
CASSPTSVSTGGETEAFF	TRBV2	TRBJ1-1
CASSLASGETQYF	TRBV5-1	TRBJ2-5
CASLHRQGANQYF	TRBV7-9	TRBJ2-3
CSARPRLAGGKWAYNEQFF	TRBV20-1	TRBJ2-1
CASSLGYTEAFF	TRBV7-2	TRBJ1-1
CASSFAGALITGELFF	TRBV5-1	TRBJ2-2
CASSRTRGPLEQFF	TRBV3-1	TRBJ2-1
CSVGEGMNTEAFF	TRBV29-1	TRBJ1-1
CAWSPTDYGYTF	TRBV30	TRBJ1-2
CASSFWFSQGHEQFF	TRBV28	TRBJ2-1
CASSHMGGNTEAFF	TRBV7-2	TRBJ1-1
CASIAGTWDYEQYF	TRBV2	TRBJ2-7
CASRTRDRGPNEQFF	TRBV28	TRBJ2-1
CASSGQESEQYF	TRBV7-9	TRBJ2-7
CASSLSGEPGSYEQYF	TRBV5-1	TRBJ2-7
CASSLYASDYNEQFF	TRBV5-1	TRBJ2-1
CASSYSVKSEKLFF	TRBV6-5	TRBJ1-4
CASSLRHGSTDTQYF	TRBV7-2	TRBJ2-3
CAISAKRDTPYEQYF	TRBV10-3	TRBJ2-7
CSARDGTGAGNTIYF	TRBV20-1	TRBJ1-3
CASSTSGGINEKLFF	TRBV5-1	TRBJ1-4
CASSPPGGEDTDTQYF	TRBV7-9	TRBJ2-3
CASSPLTSAEAFF	TRBV4-1	TRBJ1-1
CASSQDRGTVGEQFF	TRBV4-3	TRBJ2-1
CASSYGYGSNTEAFF	TRBV6-2/TRBV6-3	TRBJ1-1
CSVEGLGGYTF	TRBV29-1	TRBJ1-2